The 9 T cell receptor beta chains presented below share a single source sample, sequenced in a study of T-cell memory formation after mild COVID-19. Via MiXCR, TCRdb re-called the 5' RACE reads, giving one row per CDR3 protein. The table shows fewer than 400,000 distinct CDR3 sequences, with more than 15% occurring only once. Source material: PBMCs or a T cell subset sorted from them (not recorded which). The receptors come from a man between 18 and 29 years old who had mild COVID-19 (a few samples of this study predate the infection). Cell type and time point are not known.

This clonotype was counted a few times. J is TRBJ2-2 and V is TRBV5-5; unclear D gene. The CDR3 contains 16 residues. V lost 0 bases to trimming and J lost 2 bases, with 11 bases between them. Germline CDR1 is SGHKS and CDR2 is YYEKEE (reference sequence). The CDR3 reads CASSLERVGNTGELFF. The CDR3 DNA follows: TGTGCCAGCAGCTTGGAGAGAGTTGGAAACACCGGGGAGCTGTTTTTT.

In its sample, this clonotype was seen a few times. Here the CDR3 reads CASYRVPTPTNTQYF. In DNA, the CDR3 is TGTGCCAGCTACAGAGTACCCACACCCACTAATACGCAGTATTTT. This chain uses TRBV11-3 with TRBJ2-3; D remains unclear. The CDR3 totals 15 residues. The germline V gene encodes CDR1 SGHNT and CDR2 YENEEA. V dropped 8 bases and J dropped 7 bases, with 22 bases sitting between them.

CDR3 nucleotide sequence: TGTGCCAGCAGTGACATGGCGGGGATCGGGGAGCTGTTTTTT. It specifies CASSDMAGIGELFF. The gene calls are TRBV6-4 and TRBJ2-2; weak D call: TRBD2 (6 bases). This CDR3 has 14 amino acids. With 2 bases removed from V and 7 bases from J, the gap between germline ends came to 11 bases. From germline, CDR1 is MRHNA and CDR2 SNTAGT.

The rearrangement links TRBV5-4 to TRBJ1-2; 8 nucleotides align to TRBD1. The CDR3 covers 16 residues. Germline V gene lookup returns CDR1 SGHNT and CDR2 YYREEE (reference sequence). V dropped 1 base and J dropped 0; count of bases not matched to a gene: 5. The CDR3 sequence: CASSLRPDRANYGYTF. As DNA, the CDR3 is TGTGCCAGCAGCTTGAGACCGGACAGGGCTAACTATGGCTACACCTTC.

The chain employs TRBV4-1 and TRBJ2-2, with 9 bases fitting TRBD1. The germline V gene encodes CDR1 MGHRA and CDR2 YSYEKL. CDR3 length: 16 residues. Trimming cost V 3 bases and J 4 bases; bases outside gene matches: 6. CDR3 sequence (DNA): TGCGCCAGCAGCCAGCCCCGACAGGGGGGCACCGGGGAGCTGTTTTTT. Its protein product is CASSQPRQGGTGELFF.

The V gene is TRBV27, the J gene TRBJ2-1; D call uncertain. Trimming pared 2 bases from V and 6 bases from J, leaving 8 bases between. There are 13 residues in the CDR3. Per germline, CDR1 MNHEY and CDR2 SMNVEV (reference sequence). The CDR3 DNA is TGTGCCAGCAGTTTAGGGTCGGCCAATGAGCAGTTCTTC. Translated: CASSLGSANEQFF.

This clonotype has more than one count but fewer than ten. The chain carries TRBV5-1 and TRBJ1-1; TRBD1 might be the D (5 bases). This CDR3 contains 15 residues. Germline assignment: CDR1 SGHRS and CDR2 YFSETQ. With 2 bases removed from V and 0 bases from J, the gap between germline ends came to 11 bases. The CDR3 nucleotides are TGCGCCAGCAGCTTCTTGGGACCCATGAACACTGAAGCTTTCTTT. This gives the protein CASSFLGPMNTEAFF.

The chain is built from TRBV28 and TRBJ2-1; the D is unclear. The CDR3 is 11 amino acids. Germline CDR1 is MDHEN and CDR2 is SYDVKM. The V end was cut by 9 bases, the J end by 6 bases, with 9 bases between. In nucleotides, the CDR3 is TGTGCCAGTGCAAACCTCAATGAGCAGTTCTTC. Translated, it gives CASANLNEQFF.

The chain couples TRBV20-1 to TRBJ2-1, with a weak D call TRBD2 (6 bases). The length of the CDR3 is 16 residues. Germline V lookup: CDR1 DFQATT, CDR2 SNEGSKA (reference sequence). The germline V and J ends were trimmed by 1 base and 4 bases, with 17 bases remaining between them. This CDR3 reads CSARAGKAGIYNEQFF. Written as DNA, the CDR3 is TGCAGTGCTAGAGCCGGCAAGGCGGGGATATACAATGAGCAGTTCTTC.